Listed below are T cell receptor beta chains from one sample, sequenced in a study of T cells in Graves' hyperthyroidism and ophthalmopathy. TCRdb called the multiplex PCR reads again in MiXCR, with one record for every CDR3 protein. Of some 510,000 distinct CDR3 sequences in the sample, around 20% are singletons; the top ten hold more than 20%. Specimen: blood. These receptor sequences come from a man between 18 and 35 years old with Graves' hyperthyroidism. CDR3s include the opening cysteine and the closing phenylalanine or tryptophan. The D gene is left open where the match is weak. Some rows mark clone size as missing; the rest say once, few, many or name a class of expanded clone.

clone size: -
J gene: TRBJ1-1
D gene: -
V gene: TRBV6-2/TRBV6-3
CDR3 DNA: TGTGCCAGCAGTTACGGTGGGGGCGGACCCCCCGAGGACACTGAAGCTTTCTTT
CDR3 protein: CASSYGGGGPPEDTEAFF

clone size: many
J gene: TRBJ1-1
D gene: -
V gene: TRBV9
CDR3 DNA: TGTGCCAGCAGCGATTTGACCTTGGGAATGAACACTGAAGCTTTCTTT
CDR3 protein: CASSDLTLGMNTEAFF

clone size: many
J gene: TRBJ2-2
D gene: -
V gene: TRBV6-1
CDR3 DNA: TGTGCCAGCAGCCTTACAGGGGAGGACCACACCGGGGAGCTGTTTTTT
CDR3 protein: CASSLTGEDHTGELFF

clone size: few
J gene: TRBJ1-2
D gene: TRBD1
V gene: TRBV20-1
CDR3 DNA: TGCAGTGCTAGAAGATGGGACAGGGAGAATAAAAACTATGGCTACACCTTC
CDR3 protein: CSARRWDRENKNYGYTF

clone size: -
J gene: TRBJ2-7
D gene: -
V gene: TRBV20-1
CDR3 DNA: TGCAGTGCTAGAGGAAACAGCTACGAGCAGTACTTC
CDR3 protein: CSARGNSYEQYF

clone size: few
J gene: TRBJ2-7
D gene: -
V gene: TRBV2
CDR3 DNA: TGTGCCTCTGTATCCTACGAGCAGTACTTC
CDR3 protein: CASVSYEQYF

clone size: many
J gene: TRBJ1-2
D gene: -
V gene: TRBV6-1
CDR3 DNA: TGTGCCAGCACCTCCGTTGGGGGCTCCTATGGCTACACCTTC
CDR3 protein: CASTSVGGSYGYTF

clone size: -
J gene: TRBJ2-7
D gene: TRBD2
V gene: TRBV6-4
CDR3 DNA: TGTGCCAGCAGTGATCGTAGCGGGGGCCGGAGCTCATACGAGCAGTACTTC
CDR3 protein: CASSDRSGGRSSYEQYF

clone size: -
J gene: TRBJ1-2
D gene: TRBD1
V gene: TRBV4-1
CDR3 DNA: TGCGCCAGCAGCCTCCAAACAGGGGGCGCTTTTTTAAGTGGCTACACCTTC
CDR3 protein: CASSLQTGGAFLSGYTF

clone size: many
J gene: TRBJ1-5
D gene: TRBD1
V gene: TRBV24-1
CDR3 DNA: TGTGCCACCAGTGATAGGGGGACAGGGCTTGCTCAGCCCCAGCATTTT
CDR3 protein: CATSDRGTGLAQPQHF

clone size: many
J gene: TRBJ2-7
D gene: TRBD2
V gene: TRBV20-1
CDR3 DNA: TGCGCGGGGGGACTAGTCCACGAGCAGTACTTC
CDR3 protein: CAGGLVHEQYF

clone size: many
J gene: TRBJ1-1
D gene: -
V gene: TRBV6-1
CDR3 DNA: TGTGCCAGCAGCGAAACCCTTCAGTCGGGGGGGACTGAAGCTCTCTTT
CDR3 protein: CASSETLQSGGTEALF

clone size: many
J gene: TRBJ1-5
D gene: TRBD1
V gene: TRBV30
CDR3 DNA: TGTGCCTGGGAGACAGGGGATCAGCCCCAGCATTTT
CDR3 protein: CAWETGDQPQHF

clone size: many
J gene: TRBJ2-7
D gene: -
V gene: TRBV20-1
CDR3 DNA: TGCAGTGCTAGAGTTGGGGCCAGGAGCTCCTACGAGCAGTACTTC
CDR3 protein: CSARVGARSSYEQYF

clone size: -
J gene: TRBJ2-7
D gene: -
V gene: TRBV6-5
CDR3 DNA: TGTGCCAGCAGTTACTCGGCTGCCTCCGAGCAGTACTTC
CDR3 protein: CASSYSAASEQYF

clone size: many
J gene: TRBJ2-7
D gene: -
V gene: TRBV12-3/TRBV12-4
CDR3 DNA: TGTGCCAGCAGGTTACAGGGTTCCTACGAGCAGTACTTC
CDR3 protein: CASRLQGSYEQYF

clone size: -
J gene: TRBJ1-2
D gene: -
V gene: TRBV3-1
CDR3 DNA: TGTGCCAGCAGCCTCTTGGGCGCCCAAGCTAACTATGGCTACACCTTC
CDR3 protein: CASSLLGAQANYGYTF

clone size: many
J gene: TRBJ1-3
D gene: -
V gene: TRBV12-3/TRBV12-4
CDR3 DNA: TGTGCCAGCAGTTTAACGAGCACCACATATTTT
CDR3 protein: CASSLTSTTYF

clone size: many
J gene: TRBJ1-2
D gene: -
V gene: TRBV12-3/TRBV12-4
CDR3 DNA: TGTGCCAGCAGTTTATCCGTTGGCGGGAACTATGGCTACACCTTC
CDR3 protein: CASSLSVGGNYGYTF

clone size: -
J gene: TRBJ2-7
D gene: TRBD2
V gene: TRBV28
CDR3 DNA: TGTGCCAGCAGTCCACTAGCGGGGATCTACGAGCAGTACTTC
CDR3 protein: CASSPLAGIYEQYF

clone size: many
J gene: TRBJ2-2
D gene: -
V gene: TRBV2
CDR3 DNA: TGTGCCAGTTACTCCGGGCGACCCGGGGAGCTGTTTTTT
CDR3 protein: CASYSGRPGELFF

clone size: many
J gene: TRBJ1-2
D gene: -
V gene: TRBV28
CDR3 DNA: TGTGCCAGCAGGGGACACCCAGCACGCTACACCTTC
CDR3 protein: CASRGHPARYTF

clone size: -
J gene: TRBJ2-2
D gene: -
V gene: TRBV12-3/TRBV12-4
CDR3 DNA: TGTGCCAGCAGTCGCGGGACACCGATGCCCGGGGAGCTGTTTTTT
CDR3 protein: CASSRGTPMPGELFF

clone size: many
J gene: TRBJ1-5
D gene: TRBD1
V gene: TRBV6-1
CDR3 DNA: TGTGCCAGCAATGGACAGGGGAATCAGCCCCAGCATTTT
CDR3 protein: CASNGQGNQPQHF

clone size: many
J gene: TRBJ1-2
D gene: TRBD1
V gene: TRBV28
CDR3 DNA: TGTGCCAGCAGTCCCGGACAGGGGTTGTCTCAAGGCTACACCTTC
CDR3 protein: CASSPGQGLSQGYTF

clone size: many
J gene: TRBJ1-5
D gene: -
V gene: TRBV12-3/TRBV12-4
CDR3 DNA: TGTGCCAGCAGGCAAGGTGGCAATCAGCCCCAGCATTTT
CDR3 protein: CASRQGGNQPQHF

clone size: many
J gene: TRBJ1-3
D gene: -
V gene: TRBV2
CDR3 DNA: TGTGCCAGCGCATGGGTGCGATCTGGAAACACCATATATTTT
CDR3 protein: CASAWVRSGNTIYF

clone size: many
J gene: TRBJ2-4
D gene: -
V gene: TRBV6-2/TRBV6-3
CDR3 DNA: TGTGCCAGCAGTTACTCTCCGGGTTTAGCCAAAAACATTCAGTACTTC
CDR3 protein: CASSYSPGLAKNIQYF

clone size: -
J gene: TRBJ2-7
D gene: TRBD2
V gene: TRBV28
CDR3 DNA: TGTGCCAGCACCACCGGGACTACCATCTACGAGCAGTACTTC
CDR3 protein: CASTTGTTIYEQYF

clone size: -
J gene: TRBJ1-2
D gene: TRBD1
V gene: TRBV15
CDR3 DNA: TGTGCCACCAGCAGGGGACAGGGGGCCTATGGCTACACCTTC
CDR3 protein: CATSRGQGAYGYTF

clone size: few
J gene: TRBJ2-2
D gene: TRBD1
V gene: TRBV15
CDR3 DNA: TGTGCCACCAGCAGGGACAGGGACCCCGGGGAGCTGTTTTTT
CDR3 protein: CATSRDRDPGELFF

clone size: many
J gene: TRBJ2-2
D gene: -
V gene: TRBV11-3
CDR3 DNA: TGTGCCAGCACCAGCTCGGGGACCGGGGAGCTGTTTTTT
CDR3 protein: CASTSSGTGELFF

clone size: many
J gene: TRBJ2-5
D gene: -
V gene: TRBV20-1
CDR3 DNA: TGCAGTGCTAGGGGACTCTATAAGGAGACCCAGTACTTC
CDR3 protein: CSARGLYKETQYF

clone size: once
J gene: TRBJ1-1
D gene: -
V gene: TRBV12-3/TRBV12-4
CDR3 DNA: TGTGCCAGCACCGCCCGGGACACTGAAGCTTTCTTT
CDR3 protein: CASTARDTEAFF

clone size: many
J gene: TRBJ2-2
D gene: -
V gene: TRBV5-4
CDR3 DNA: TGTGCCAGCAGCTTGGGAGGTACCGGGGAGCTGTTTTTT
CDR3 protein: CASSLGGTGELFF

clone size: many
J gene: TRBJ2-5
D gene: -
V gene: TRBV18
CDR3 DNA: TGTGCCAGCTCACCCTGGGCGGAGGGAGAGACCCAGTACTTC
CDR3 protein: CASSPWAEGETQYF

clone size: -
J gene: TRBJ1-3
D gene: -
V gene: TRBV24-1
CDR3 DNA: TGTGCCACCAGTGATTTGCAGGAGCTTACCATATATTTT
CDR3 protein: CATSDLQELTIYF

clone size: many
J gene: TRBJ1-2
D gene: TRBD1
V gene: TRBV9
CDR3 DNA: TGTGCCAGCAGGGGAGGGACAGGGAAGAATTATGGCTACACCTTC
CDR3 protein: CASRGGTGKNYGYTF

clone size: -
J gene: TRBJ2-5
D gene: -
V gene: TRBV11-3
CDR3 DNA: TGTGCCAGCAGCTTAGATCGACCCCCGAGGGAGACCCAGTACTTC
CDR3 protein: CASSLDRPPRETQYF

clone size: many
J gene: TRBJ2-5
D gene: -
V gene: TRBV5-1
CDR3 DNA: TGCGCCAGCAGCTTGGCAGCAGGGCCGGGGCAAGAGACCCAGTACTTC
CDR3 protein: CASSLAAGPGQETQYF

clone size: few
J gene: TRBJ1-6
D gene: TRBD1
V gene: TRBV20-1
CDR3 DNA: TGCAGTGCTAGAGCGAGGGGACAGTTTGATCGTAATTCACCCCTCCACTTT
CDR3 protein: CSARARGQFDRNSPLHF

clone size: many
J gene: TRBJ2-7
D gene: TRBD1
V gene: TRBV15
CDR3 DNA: TGTGCCACCAGCAGAGCCAGGACAGGCTCCTACGAGCAGTACTTC
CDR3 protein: CATSRARTGSYEQYF

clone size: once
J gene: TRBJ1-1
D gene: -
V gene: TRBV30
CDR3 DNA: TGTGCCTGGAGTGGCTCCGGGGGGCTGGACACTGAAGCTTTCTTT
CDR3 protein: CAWSGSGGLDTEAFF

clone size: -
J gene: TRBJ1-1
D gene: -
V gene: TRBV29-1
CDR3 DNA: TGCAGCGTTGAACTGGGTACGAACACTGAAGCTTTCTTT
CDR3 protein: CSVELGTNTEAFF

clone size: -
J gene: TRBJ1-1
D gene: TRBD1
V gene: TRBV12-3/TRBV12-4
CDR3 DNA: TGTGCCAGCAGTGGGAGGACAGGTGCGAACACTGAAGCTTTCTTT
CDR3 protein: CASSGRTGANTEAFF

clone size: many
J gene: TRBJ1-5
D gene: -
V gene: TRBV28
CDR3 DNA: TGTGCCAGCAGTTTATGGGCAGTGGCGAAATATCAGCCCCAGCATTTT
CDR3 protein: CASSLWAVAKYQPQHF

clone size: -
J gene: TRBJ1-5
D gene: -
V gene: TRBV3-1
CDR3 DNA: TGTGCCAGCAGCCAAAACCTTGGGGCAGGGTATCAGCCCCAGCATTTT
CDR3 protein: CASSQNLGAGYQPQHF

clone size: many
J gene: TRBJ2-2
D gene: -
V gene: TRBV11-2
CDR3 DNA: TGTGCCAGCAGCTTAGATCCGCTCAACACCGGGGAGCTGTTTTTT
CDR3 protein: CASSLDPLNTGELFF

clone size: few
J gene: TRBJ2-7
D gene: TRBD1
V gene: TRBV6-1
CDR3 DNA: TGTGCCAGCAAACAAGGACAGGGAGAATCCTACGAGCAGTACTTC
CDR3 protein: CASKQGQGESYEQYF

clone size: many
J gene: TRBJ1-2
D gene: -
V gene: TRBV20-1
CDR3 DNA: TGCAGTGCTAGGCATGGGCTAAAAAAAGCTAACTATGGCTACACCTTC
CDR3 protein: CSARHGLKKANYGYTF

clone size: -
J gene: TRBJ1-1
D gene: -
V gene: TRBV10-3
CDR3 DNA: TGTGCCATCAGTGAGAATTCGGGGATTTTCACTGAAGCTTTCTTT
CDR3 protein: CAISENSGIFTEAFF